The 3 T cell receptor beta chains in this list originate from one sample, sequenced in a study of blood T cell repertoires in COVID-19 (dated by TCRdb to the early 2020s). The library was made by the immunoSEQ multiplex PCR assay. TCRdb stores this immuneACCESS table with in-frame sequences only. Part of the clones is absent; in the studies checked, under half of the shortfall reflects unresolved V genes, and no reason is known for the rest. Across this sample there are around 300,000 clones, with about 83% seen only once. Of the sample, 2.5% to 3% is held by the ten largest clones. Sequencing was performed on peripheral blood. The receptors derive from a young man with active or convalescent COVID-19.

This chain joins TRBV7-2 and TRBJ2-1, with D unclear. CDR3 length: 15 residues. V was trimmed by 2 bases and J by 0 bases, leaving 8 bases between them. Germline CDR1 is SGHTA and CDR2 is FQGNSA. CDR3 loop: CASSLWSSSYNEQFF. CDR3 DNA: TGTGCCAGCAGCTTATGGAGTAGCTCCTACAATGAGCAGTTCTTC.

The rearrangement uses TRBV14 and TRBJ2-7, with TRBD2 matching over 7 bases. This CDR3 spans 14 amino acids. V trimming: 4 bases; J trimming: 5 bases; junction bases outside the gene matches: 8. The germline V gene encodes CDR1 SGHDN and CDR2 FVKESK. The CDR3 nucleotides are TGTGCCAGCAGCCTATTCGCCGGGGGGAACGAGCAGTACTTC. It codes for CASSLFAGGNEQYF. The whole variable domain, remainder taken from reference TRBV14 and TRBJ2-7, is EAGVTQFPSHSVIEKGQTVTLRCDPISGHDNLYWYRRVMGKEIKFLLHFVKESKQDESGMPNNRFLAERTGGTYSTLKVQPAELEDSGVYFCASSLFAGGNEQYFGPGTRLTVT.

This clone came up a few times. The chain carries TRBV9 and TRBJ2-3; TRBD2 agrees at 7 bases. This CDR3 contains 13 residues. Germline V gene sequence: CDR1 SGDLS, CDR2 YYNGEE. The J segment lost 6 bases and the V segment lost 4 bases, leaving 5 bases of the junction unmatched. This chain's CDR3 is CASSSGGSDTQYF. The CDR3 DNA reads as TGTGCCAGCAGCTCGGGGGGTTCCGATACGCAGTATTTT.